This T cell receptor beta chain comes out of a study of T cells in Graves' hyperthyroidism and ophthalmopathy. This clonotype has at least ten counts. Amplified regions were TCR beta CDR3 sequences from RNA transcripts. TCR CDR3 regions were first amplified by RT-PCR with HTBI primers. TCRdb analysed the multiplex PCR reads with MiXCR anew, one entry per CDR3 protein. Here the sample spans hundreds of thousands of distinct CDR3 sequences, approximately 15% being singletons. Disease duration under 2 months; hyperthyroidism patients were aged 18 to 65. Clinical symptoms, serum thyroxine and TRAb, thyroid ultrasound and orbital computed tomography together formed the diagnostic basis. Extraction of PBMCs used roughly 9.4 ml of fresh peripheral blood. V was shortened by 1 base and J by 5 bases, with 9 bases between the two germline ends. This CDR3 comprises 13 residues.

This receptor was identified in a woman aged 25-40 years with Graves' hyperthyroidism that later progressed to Graves' ophthalmopathy. Sequenced: blood. The genes are TRBV12-3 or TRBV12-4 and TRBJ2-7; no definite D call. CDR3 coding DNA: TGTGCCAGCAGTTTAGTTCAGTTAAACGAGCAGTACTTC. Amino acids: CASSLVQLNEQYF.